The next 27 T cell receptor beta chains were all read from a single sample in a study of PD-L1 blockade in urothelial cancer. Time point here: peripheral blood 6 weeks after treatment start. The method was immunoSEQ multiplex PCR; TCRdb's version includes in-frame clones alone and lacks a portion of them. The table has tens of thousands of clones, 84% seen once. Sequencing used PBMCs, obtained around atezolizumab (anti-PD-L1) treatment. The receptor set was obtained from a man between 65 and 80 years old with urothelial cancer.

The chain combines TRBV18 with TRBJ2-7, with 8 bases that match TRBD2. The V and J ends lost 6 bases and 10 bases, in that order; junction bases with no gene match: 5. Germline assignment: CDR1 KGHSH and CDR2 LQKENI. The CDR3 runs to 11 residues. The CDR3 nucleotides are TGTGCCAGCTCTCAGAGCGGGGGTCAGTACTTC. It codes for CASSQSGGQYF.

V and J are TRBV6-4 and TRBJ1-5; D unclear. V was clipped by 2 bases and J by 4 bases, with 12 bases between them. The length of the CDR3 is 15 residues. Germline-derived CDR1 and CDR2 are MRHNA and SNTAGT. CDR3 region: CASSDEEGVNQPQHF. In DNA form, the CDR3 reads TGTGCCAGCAGTGACGAGGAGGGCGTTAATCAGCCCCAGCATTTT.

In DNA, the CDR3 is TGTGCCAGCAGTTACTCAAGCGGGAGGGCCGGCAATGAGCAGTTCTTC. Translation: CASSYSSGRAGNEQFF. The V call is TRBV6-5, the J call TRBJ2-1; TRBD2 agrees at 10 bases. The junction had 5 bases not matched to a gene; V was cut back by 0 bases and J by 6 bases. Germline assignment: CDR1 MNHEY and CDR2 SVGAGI. This CDR3 region has 16 residues.

The chain is built from TRBV19 and TRBJ2-7; D possibly corresponds to TRBD1 (5 bases). Trimming pared 5 bases from V and 2 bases from J, leaving 13 bases between. The CDR3 consists of 14 residues. Germline CDR1 reads LNHDA; CDR2 reads SQIVND (reference sequence). CDR3 nucleotides: TGTGCCAGTAGTCCCAGGGTTGGCCCCTACGAGCAGTACTTC. It translates to CASSPRVGPYEQYF.

This chain uses TRBV6-6 with TRBJ2-7; 8 bases are a match to TRBD2. CDR1 MNHNY and CDR2 SVGAGI come from the germline V gene (reference sequence). V lost 9 bases, J lost 0 bases, and 4 bases stayed unmatched. This CDR3 region has 13 residues. CDR3 bases: TGTGCCAGTCAGCGGGGGAGCTCCTACGAGCAGTACTTC. It codes for CASQRGSSYEQYF.

The chain employs TRBV5-4 and TRBJ1-3; perhaps TRBD1 as D (5 bases). The V gene's germline CDR1 is SGHNT and CDR2 YYREEE (reference sequence). The CDR3 runs to 16 residues. V lost 0 bases and J lost 0, with 10 bases in between. Written as DNA, the CDR3 is TGTGCCAGCAGCTTGGGGGGGGTTTCCTCTGGAAACACCATATATTTT. The encoded protein is CASSLGGVSSGNTIYF.

The V and J genes are TRBV27 and TRBJ2-4, with 7 bases that match TRBD1. Germline trimming cut 8 bases from V and 0 bases from J; bases unmatched to any gene: 10. CDR3 length: 16 amino acids. The germline CDR1 and CDR2 sequences are MNHEY and SMNVEV (reference sequence). The CDR3 coding sequence is TGTGCCAGCGGTAAAGGGACAGCACTAGCCAAAAACATTCAGTACTTC. Protein: CASGKGTALAKNIQYF.

This chain connects TRBV7-8 to TRBJ1-4; no firm D call. Trimming left V 3 bases short and J 0 bases short, with 11 bases between. Germline V gene lookup returns CDR1 SGHVS and CDR2 FQNEAQ. This CDR3 region has 16 residues. As DNA, the CDR3 is TGTGCCAGCAGCTTTAGGAGCGCTCCAACTAATGAAAAACTGTTTTTT. This translates into CASSFRSAPTNEKLFF.

The V and J genes are TRBV6-5 and TRBJ1-2, with D possibly matching TRBD1 (5 bases). The CDR3 is made up of 12 amino acids. The V gene's germline CDR1 is MNHEY and CDR2 SVGAGI. V was trimmed by 4 bases and J by 7 bases, leaving 10 bases between them. In nucleotides, the CDR3 is TGTGCCAGCAGTTCCACCGGGGGTGGCTACACCTTC. Translating gives CASSSTGGGYTF.

The rearrangement uses TRBV6-6 and TRBJ2-1; 9 nucleotides agree with TRBD1. J lost 10 bases, V lost 8 bases, and 3 bases had no gene match. Germline-derived CDR1 and CDR2 are MNHNY and SVGAGI (reference sequence). The CDR3 is made up of 11 amino acids. CDR3 amino acids: CASGDRGEQFF. CDR3 nucleotides: TGTGCCAGCGGTGACAGGGGGGAGCAGTTCTTC.

CDR3 DNA sequence: TGTGCCAGCTCATCGGGACAGGGTCCGGACACCATATATTTT. This sequence encodes CASSSGQGPDTIYF. This sequence joins TRBV18 and TRBJ1-3, with 9 bases matching TRBD1. The germline V gene encodes CDR1 KGHSH and CDR2 LQKENI. V lost 5 bases, J lost 8 bases, and 7 bases stayed unmatched. CDR3 size: 14 residues.

The chain links TRBV28 to TRBJ2-5; 8 nucleotides align to TRBD2. Germline loops: CDR1 MDHEN, CDR2 SYDVKM. The CDR3 length is 14 residues. The trim removed 6 bases at V and 2 bases at J, leaving 5 bases unmatched. The CDR3 DNA follows: TGTGCCAGCAGGGATTCGGGGGGGCAAGAGACCCAGTACTTC. It yields the protein CASRDSGGQETQYF.

V gene TRBV6-6 combines with J gene TRBJ2-3; TRBD1 is a possible D gene (6 bases). CDR1 is MNHNY and CDR2 is SVGAGI in the germline V gene (reference sequence). The CDR3 sequence is 15 residues long. V was clipped by 7 bases and J by 0 bases, with 14 bases between them. The CDR3: CASNLQGLSTDTQYF. Here the CDR3 DNA reads TGTGCCAGCAACTTACAGGGTCTCAGCACAGATACGCAGTATTTT.

The chain employs TRBV25-1 and TRBJ2-3; D possibly corresponds to TRBD1 (7 bases). V lost 5 bases to trimming and J lost 2 bases, with 14 bases between them. Germline V gene data show CDR1 as MGHDK and CDR2 as SYGVNS. The CDR3 consists of 15 residues. The chain's CDR3 is CASSIAGGHTDTQYF. In nucleotides, the CDR3 is TGTGCCAGCAGTATCGCAGGGGGGCACACAGATACGCAGTATTTT.

This rearrangement joins TRBV7-8 to TRBJ1-2; TRBD1 might be the D (5 bases). Trimming took 0 bases from V and 2 from J, leaving 7 bases between them. The CDR3 runs 14 residues. Germline V gene data show CDR1 as SGHVS and CDR2 as FQNEAQ. DNA of the CDR3: TGTGCCAGCAGCTTAGCGGGGGGAAACTATGGCTACACCTTC. This encodes CASSLAGGNYGYTF.

CDR3 coding DNA: TGTGCCACCAGCAGACAGTCTGAAGCTTTCTTT. Translated: CATSRQSEAFF. The chain uses TRBV15 and TRBJ1-1; no firm D call. Trimming pared 2 bases from V and 6 bases from J, leaving 4 bases between. The CDR3 covers 11 residues. CDR1 and CDR2 (germline): LNHNV, YYDKDF (reference sequence).

This chain links TRBV7-2 with TRBJ1-5, with TRBD1 as a possible D gene (5 bases). The germline V gene encodes CDR1 SGHTA and CDR2 FQGNSA. The CDR3 spans 14 residues. V was cut by 6 bases and J by 7 bases, with 16 bases left in between. The CDR3 DNA reads TGTGCCAGCAGGGATGGGGGGGATGGCCAGCCCCAGCATTTT. Its protein is CASRDGGDGQPQHF.

The chain has TRBV11-1 and TRBJ2-7; 10 bases align to TRBD1. Germline V lookup: CDR1 SGHAT, CDR2 FQDESV (reference sequence). The CDR3 spans 13 residues. V trimming: 5 bases; J trimming: 9 bases; junction bases outside the gene matches: 7. CDR3 coding DNA: TGTGCCAGCAGCGCCCGGGACAGGGGTGGGCAGTACTTC. Translated: CASSARDRGGQYF.

V gene TRBV19 combines with J gene TRBJ2-3; no definite D call. The V gene's germline CDR1 is LNHDA and CDR2 SQIVND (reference sequence). The CDR3 extends over 15 amino acids. V lost 3 bases, J lost 0 bases, and 10 bases lay in between. The CDR3 DNA is TGTGCCAGTAGTATGGGCAGGCAGAGCACAGATACGCAGTATTTT. Translating it yields CASSMGRQSTDTQYF.

The chain employs TRBV19 and TRBJ2-7; a possible D gene is TRBD2 (6 bases). V was pared by 6 bases and J by 9 bases, with 18 bases between. Germline V gene sequence: CDR1 LNHDA, CDR2 SQIVND (reference sequence). CDR3 length: 13 residues. The CDR3 sequence is CASSPSSPSVQYF. The CDR3 nucleotides are TGTGCCAGTAGCCCATCTAGCCCTAGCGTGCAGTACTTC.

J is TRBJ2-1 and V is TRBV5-6; TRBD1 aligns across 7 bases. The CDR3 runs to 16 residues. Looked up from germline, CDR1 is SGHDT and CDR2 is YYEEEE. The trim removed 0 bases at V and 2 bases at J, leaving 5 bases unmatched. CDR3 residues: CASSLDKGATYNEQFF. CDR3 in DNA: TGTGCCAGCAGCTTGGATAAGGGGGCGACCTACAATGAGCAGTTCTTC.

The chain carries TRBV7-3 and TRBJ2-2; 16 nucleotides match TRBD2. The J segment lost 4 bases and the V segment lost 5 bases, leaving 4 bases of the junction unmatched. Germline V gives CDR1 SGHTA, CDR2 FQGTGA. The CDR3 has 17 residues. In DNA, the CDR3 is TGTGCCAGCAGCGCCGGGACTAGCGGGAGGGGCACCGGGGAGCTGTTTTTT. Its translation: CASSAGTSGRGTGELFF.

The gene calls are TRBV4-3 and TRBJ2-1, with unresolved D. V shed 0 bases and J shed 7 bases, with 10 bases lying between them. This CDR3 spans 14 amino acids. Germline V CDR1 and CDR2: LGHNA, YSLEER. The CDR3: CASSQDIQSNEQFF. The CDR3, as DNA: TGCGCCAGCAGCCAAGATATACAGAGTAATGAGCAGTTCTTC.

Here the CDR3 DNA reads TGTGCCAGCAGGAAAATCGGGGGGGGCGGTGAGCAGTTCTTC. Residues: CASRKIGGGGEQFF. J is TRBJ2-1 and V is TRBV7-9, with 8 bases identical to TRBD2. Trimming took 6 bases from V and 9 from J; bases not matched to a gene: 10. Germline V gene lookup returns CDR1 SEHNR and CDR2 FQNEAQ (reference sequence). The CDR3 is made up of 14 amino acids.

In regard to this clone: Germline and junction disagree at one end, which may indicate a read error. The chain employs TRBV5-4 and TRBJ2-7, with D maybe TRBD2 (6 bases). CDR3 length equals 14 residues. Germline-derived CDR1 and CDR2 are SGHNT and YYREEE (reference sequence). This CDR3 reads CASSSTRDSSEQYF. The CDR3 nucleotides are TGTGCCAGCAGCTCGACCCGGGACTCCTCCGAGCAGTACTTC.

The V call is TRBV5-1, the J call TRBJ1-6; tentatively, D is TRBD1 (5 bases). Between the trimmed V and J ends, which lost 0 bases and 6 bases, there was a span of 10 bases. The CDR3 is 15 amino acids. The germline CDR1 and CDR2 sequences are SGHRS and YFSETQ. CDR3 nucleotides: TGCGCCAGCAGCTTGGTACCGGGGGTTAATTCACCCCTCCACTTT. This translates into CASSLVPGVNSPLHF.

This clone was picked up one time. The gene calls are TRBV7-2 and TRBJ2-2; 7 positions agree with TRBD2. V lost 11 bases, J lost 4 bases, and 7 bases stayed unmatched. There are 13 residues in the CDR3. The V gene's germline CDR1 is SGHTA and CDR2 FQGNSA. CDR3 coding DNA: TGTGCCGGACGGCGCGGGAGCACCGGGGAGCTGTTTTTT. This codes for CAGRRGSTGELFF.